These 14 T cell receptor beta chains were all obtained from the same sample, sequenced in a study of low-dose radiotherapy and immunotherapy resistance in tumors. Time point defined: after trial treatment. The treatment: LDRT plus nivolumab, ipilimumab, low-dose cyclophosphamide and aspirin (RACIN trial). cDNA synthesis used a TRAV/TRBV-specific primer set for both chains. A roughly 20-cycle PCR with a constant-region primer and V-primer adapter amplified TCRs. One entry per CDR3 protein results from TCRdb running MiXCR on the reads. The data contain roughly 90,000 distinct CDR3 sequences, around a fifth of them singletons. Sequences were derived from PBMCs, sampled after low-dose radiotherapy plus immunotherapy. These TCRs come from a female donor with ovarian cancer.

This clonotype was seen ten or more times. The chain is built from TRBV7-9 and TRBJ2-7; a weak D match, TRBD2 (6 bases). The germline V and J ends were trimmed by 3 bases and 2 bases, with 20 bases remaining between them. Germline CDR1 reads SEHNR; CDR2 reads FQNEAQ (reference sequence). This CDR3 comprises 17 residues. The CDR3 region is CASSLSPYGTETYEQYF. CDR3 DNA: TGTGCCAGCAGCTTGAGCCCCTACGGGACTGAAACCTACGAGCAGTACTTC.

The sample holds many counts of this clonotype. The chain uses TRBV6-2 or TRBV6-3 and TRBJ2-1, with TRBD1 matching over 7 bases. V was clipped by 5 bases and J by 9 bases; unmatched bases: 13. Germline lookup yields CDR1 MNHEY and CDR2 SVGEGT. The CDR3 has 15 amino acids. This CDR3 is CASSLASTTGVEQFF. CDR3 nucleotides: TGTGCCAGCAGTCTTGCCTCAACAACAGGGGTTGAGCAGTTCTTC.

This clonotype was seen at least ten times. The rearrangement uses TRBV19 and TRBJ2-2, with D possibly being TRBD1 (6 bases). V was cut by 7 bases and J by 5 bases, with 17 bases left in between. The CDR3 has 15 residues. CDR1 is LNHDA, CDR2 SQIVND, per germline (reference sequence). This CDR3 is CASTPVQGSTGELFF. CDR3 bases: TGTGCCAGTACCCCAGTCCAGGGGAGTACCGGGGAGCTGTTTTTT.

This clonotype appeared many times. The J gene is TRBJ1-1, the V gene TRBV5-1; weak D call: TRBD1 (5 bases). The CDR3 loop spans 15 amino acids. Looked up from germline, CDR1 is SGHRS and CDR2 is YFSETQ. V was trimmed by 7 bases and J by 3 bases, leaving 19 bases between them. The CDR3 loop reads CASSPGPNTYTEAFF. Here the CDR3 DNA reads TGCGCCAGCTCCCCGGGACCGAATACTTACACTGAAGCTTTCTTT.

This clonotype was recorded at least ten times. The junction differs from germline at one of its ends, possibly a read error. V and J are TRBV7-7 and TRBJ2-3, with 13 bases that match TRBD2. This CDR3 has 16 amino acids. Germline V gene lookup returns CDR1 SSHAT and CDR2 FNYEAQ (reference sequence). The CDR3 reads CASSGGLAGATDTQYF. As DNA, the CDR3 is TGTGCTAGCAGCGGCGGACTAGCGGGAGCCACAGATACGCAGTATTTT.

In its sample, this clonotype was seen many times. The chain combines TRBV10-3 with TRBJ2-3; D is unclear. This CDR3 comprises 12 residues. Trimming removed 2 bases from V and 4 bases from J, with 4 bases in between. The germline V gene has CDR1 ENHRY and CDR2 SYGVKD. CDR3 bases: TGTGCCATCAGTGAGACCTCAGATACGCAGTATTTT. Its protein product is CAISETSDTQYF.

The J gene is TRBJ2-1, the V gene TRBV5-1; 10 bases align to TRBD2. This CDR3 is built from 13 residues. V shed 4 bases, J shed 5 bases, and the junction held 0 bases outside the gene matches. Germline CDR1 SGHRS, CDR2 YFSETQ. This chain's CDR3 is CASSGLADNEQFF. The CDR3 DNA follows: TGCGCCAGCAGCGGACTAGCGGACAATGAGCAGTTCTTC.

This clonotype showed up many times. The chain combines TRBV6-8 with TRBJ1-1, with no clear D. Germline lookup yields CDR1 MNHGY and CDR2 SAAAGT. The V and J ends lost 6 bases and 5 bases respectively, with 25 bases between them. The CDR3 has 17 amino acids. The CDR3 DNA follows: TGTGCCAGCAGCCCACACCTAGGGAGGGCTGGAAGGACTGAAGCTTTCTTT. It specifies CASSPHLGRAGRTEAFF.

This clonotype came up many times. The J gene is TRBJ2-3, the V gene TRBV5-1; no clear D. With 0 bases removed from V and 6 bases from J, the gap between germline ends came to 11 bases. The germline V gene encodes CDR1 SGHRS and CDR2 YFSETQ. The CDR3 sequence is 14 residues long. The CDR3 nucleotides are TGCGCCAGCAGCTTGGATGTCCCAAGGGATACGCAGTATTTT. It is translated as CASSLDVPRDTQYF.

The V gene is TRBV6-2 or TRBV6-3, the J gene TRBJ1-2; D unresolved. The V gene's germline CDR1 is MNHEY and CDR2 SVGEGT. The CDR3 sequence is 14 residues long. Trimming stripped 0 bases from V and 3 bases from J, with 8 bases between. The CDR3 DNA sequence: TGTGCCAGCAGTTACTCACCAGCGGACTATGGCTACACCTTC. Translated, it gives CASSYSPADYGYTF.

This clonotype was detected ten times or more. The chain couples TRBV29-1 to TRBJ1-2; 8 nucleotides match TRBD1. This CDR3 has 13 residues. V lost 3 bases and J lost 3; bases outside the gene matches: 3. CDR1 and CDR2 from the germline V gene are SQVTM and ANQGSEA. This chain's CDR3 is CSVENRGDYGYTF. CDR3 nucleotides: TGCAGCGTTGAGAACAGGGGGGACTATGGCTACACCTTC.

This clonotype was detected ten times or more. This chain joins TRBV11-2 and TRBJ2-3; no clear D. Germline V gene lookup returns CDR1 SGHAT and CDR2 FQNNGV. CDR3 length equals 12 residues. Trimming left V 3 bases short and J 1 base short, with 2 bases between. CDR3 region: CASSFGTDTQYF. CDR3 sequence (DNA): TGTGCCAGCAGCTTTGGCACAGATACGCAGTATTTT.

At least ten counts were recorded for this clonotype. The gene calls are TRBV7-2 and TRBJ2-5; 14 nucleotides match TRBD2. The CDR3 contains 17 residues. Germline V gives CDR1 SGHTA, CDR2 FQGNSA. With V trimmed by 5 bases and J by 7 bases, 12 bases remained unmatched. The CDR3 DNA reads as TGTGCCAGCAGCACCAGGACTAGCGGGGGGTCTTTTGTGACCCAGTACTTC. Residues: CASSTRTSGGSFVTQYF.

This clonotype was found many times. The chain joins TRBV20-1 to TRBJ1-5, with 7 bases lining up with TRBD1. The germline V gene has CDR1 DFQATT and CDR2 SNEGSKA (reference sequence). CDR3 length: 13 residues. Trimming cost V 6 bases and J 4 bases; bases outside gene matches: 6. The chain's CDR3 is CSALTTGNQPQHF. The CDR3 DNA sequence: TGCAGTGCCTTAACGACAGGGAATCAGCCCCAGCATTTT.